This T cell receptor (beta chain) was retrieved from a study of response to subunit inactivated influenza vaccine. Note on this clonotype: Its antigen remains unidentified.

V gave up 7 bases and J gave up 3 bases; unmatched junction bases: 15. The CDR3 runs to 16 residues. The study's findings and limits: The authors put forward the suggestion that each seasonal influenza vaccination may bring in only a limited number of new T cells.

TCRdb reprocessed the RT-PCR reads via MiXCR and lists one record per CDR3 protein. Altogether around 750,000 distinct CDR3 sequences are present, roughly 20% being singletons, with the ten largest covering 10%. The sequence came from a man in his fifties or sixties who received an inactivated influenza vaccine. The sample here was PBMCs from blood, taken 5 days after vaccination. The rearrangement joins TRBV12-3 or TRBV12-4 to TRBJ2-7; 7 bases match TRBD1. CDR3 DNA: TGTGCCAGCACCCCAGGGACAGCCAGGGGGATCTACGAGCAGTACTTC. This translates into CASTPGTARGIYEQYF.